Each of the 13 T cell receptor beta chains below was sequenced from the same sample in a study of control samples from healthy donors and cancer patients. The method was immunoSEQ multiplex PCR; TCRdb's version includes in-frame clones alone and lacks a portion of them. The sample lists some 150,000 clones, roughly nine tenths occurring once. Sample: blood. These receptors were collected from a man between 18 and 35 years old in good health.

V and J are TRBV5-1 and TRBJ2-5; D possibly corresponds to TRBD2 (6 bases). The V and J ends lost 0 bases and 3 bases respectively, with 9 bases between them. The CDR3 loop spans 14 amino acids. Germline V gene sequence: CDR1 SGHRS, CDR2 YFSETQ. The CDR3 DNA reads TGCGCCAGCAGCTTGGGCCCTAGCGAAGAGACCCAGTACTTC. Translating it yields CASSLGPSEETQYF.

V usage is TRBV5-1 and J usage is TRBJ1-1, with D unclear. V was shortened by 3 bases and J by 1 base, with 13 bases between the two germline ends. This CDR3 region has 15 residues. The germline V gene encodes CDR1 SGHRS and CDR2 YFSETQ. The CDR3 DNA reads TGCGCCAGCAGCTCCCCCGAGAGGGCGAACACTGAAGCTTTCTTT. Translation gives CASSSPERANTEAFF.

The rearrangement links TRBV27 to TRBJ2-1; D is unresolved. The CDR3 has 13 amino acids. The germline V and J ends were trimmed by 5 bases and 8 bases, with 13 bases remaining between them. Germline CDR1 and CDR2: MNHEY and SMNVEV (reference sequence). CDR3 DNA sequence: TGTGCCAGCAGTCGGAACCGAGGACATGAGCAGTTCTTC. Its protein is CASSRNRGHEQFF.

In this sample, this clone turned up a few times. The CDR3 DNA reads as TGTGCCAGCAGTGAAGTCGACGGGAACACCGGGGAGCTGTTTTTT. It yields the protein CASSEVDGNTGELFF. The chain combines TRBV6-1 with TRBJ2-2; D is unresolved. The CDR3 runs 15 residues. From germline, CDR1 is MNHNS and CDR2 SASEGT. V was cut by 1 base and J by 1 base, with 7 bases left in between.

The chain employs TRBV5-1 and TRBJ2-7; D remains ambiguous. The V gene's germline CDR1 is SGHRS and CDR2 YFSETQ. V shed 5 bases and J shed 4 bases, with 10 bases lying between them. This CDR3 region has 12 residues. The CDR3: CASSPGRYEQYF. DNA for the CDR3: TGCGCCAGCAGTCCCGGCAGGTACGAGCAGTACTTC.

In its sample, this clone was seen a few times. The chain joins TRBV9 to TRBJ2-3; the match to TRBD1 covers 7 bases. CDR1 and CDR2 (germline): SGDLS, YYNGEE. The length of the CDR3 is 17 residues. V was clipped by 0 bases and J by 0 bases; unmatched bases: 7. Written as DNA, the CDR3 is TGTGCCAGCAGCGTAGGACAGGGTGAAGCTAGCACAGATACGCAGTATTTT. This encodes CASSVGQGEASTDTQYF.

This clone was observed a single time. This chain connects TRBV4-2 to TRBJ1-2; D gene unclear. The CDR3 totals 13 residues. Trimming stripped 1 base from V and 0 bases from J, with 3 bases between. Germline CDR1 reads LGHNA; CDR2 reads YNFKEQ. CDR3 region: CASSQGPNYGYTF. DNA of the CDR3: TGTGCCAGCAGCCAAGGGCCTAACTATGGCTACACCTTC.

V and J are TRBV14 and TRBJ1-6; TRBD1 matches at 9 bases. The germline CDR1 and CDR2 sequences are SGHDN and FVKESK. This CDR3 spans 17 amino acids. V dropped 6 bases and J dropped 7; count of bases not matched to a gene: 13. CDR3 in DNA: TGTGCCAGCAGTCCCCCATTGGGGACAGGGAAAAATTCACCCCTCCACTTT. The encoded protein is CASSPPLGTGKNSPLHF.

The V call is TRBV5-1, the J call TRBJ2-5, with 8 positions matching TRBD1. Germline CDR1 is SGHRS and CDR2 is YFSETQ. The CDR3 has 14 residues. Losses at the gene ends were 1 base for V and 4 bases for J; bases not matched to a gene: 3. As DNA, the CDR3 is TGCGCCAGCAGCTTGAGCAGGGGGCTAGAGACCCAGTACTTC. Protein product: CASSLSRGLETQYF.

The chain joins TRBV18 to TRBJ1-1, with D perhaps matching TRBD1 (5 bases). With 1 base removed from V and 1 base from J, the gap between germline ends came to 13 bases. Germline lookup yields CDR1 KGHSH and CDR2 LQKENI. The CDR3 loop spans 16 amino acids. The DNA for the CDR3 is TGTGCCAGCTCACCACAGGCCGGGACGGCGAACACTGAAGCTTTCTTT. This sequence encodes CASSPQAGTANTEAFF.

V and J are TRBV5-1 and TRBJ2-1; 11 positions agree with TRBD2. CDR3 length: 16 residues. Germline CDR1 is SGHRS and CDR2 is YFSETQ. V shed 1 base, J shed 5 bases, and the junction held 5 bases outside the gene matches. The CDR3 is CASSLSSGGVHNEQFF. The CDR3 DNA sequence: TGCGCCAGCAGCTTGAGTAGCGGGGGGGTACACAATGAGCAGTTCTTC. The full variable domain, rest sourced from reference TRBV5-1 and TRBJ2-1, is KAGVTQTPRYLIKTRGQQVTLSCSPISGHRSVSWYQQTPGQGLQFLFEYFSETQRNKGNFPGRFSGRQFSNSRSEMNVSTLELGDSALYLCASSLSSGGVHNEQFFGPGTRLTVL.

This sequence joins TRBV3-1 (or the pseudogene TRBV3-2) and TRBJ2-1; a possible D gene is TRBD2 (5 bases). Germline V lookup: CDR1 LGHDT, CDR2 YNNKEL (reference sequence). The CDR3 spans 16 residues. V shed 1 base and J shed 5 bases, with 15 bases lying between them. In nucleotides, the CDR3 is TGTGCCAGCAGCCAAGTACGCGGGTTTGGGGACAATGAGCAGTTCTTC. Protein sequence: CASSQVRGFGDNEQFF.

The chain employs TRBV28 and TRBJ2-7, with a tentative D call TRBD2 (5 bases). Between the trimmed V and J ends, which lost 5 bases and 3 bases, there was a span of 14 bases. CDR3 length: 14 residues. CDR1 and CDR2 from the germline V gene are MDHEN and SYDVKM. Written as DNA, the CDR3 is TGTGCCAGCAGTACAACTAGGCCGTACTACGAGCAGTACTTC. This gives the protein CASSTTRPYYEQYF.